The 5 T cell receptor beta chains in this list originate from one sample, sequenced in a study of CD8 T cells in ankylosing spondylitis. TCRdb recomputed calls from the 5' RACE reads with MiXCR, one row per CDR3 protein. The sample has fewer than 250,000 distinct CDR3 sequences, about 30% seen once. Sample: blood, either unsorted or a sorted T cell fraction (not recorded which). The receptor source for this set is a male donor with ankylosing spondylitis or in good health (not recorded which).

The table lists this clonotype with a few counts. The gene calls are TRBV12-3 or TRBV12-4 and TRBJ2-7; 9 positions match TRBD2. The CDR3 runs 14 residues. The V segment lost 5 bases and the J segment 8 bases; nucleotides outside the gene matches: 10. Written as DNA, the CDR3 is TGTGCCAGCAGTCCGAGCGGGGGGACAATTAAGCAGTACTTC. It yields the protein CASSPSGGTIKQYF.

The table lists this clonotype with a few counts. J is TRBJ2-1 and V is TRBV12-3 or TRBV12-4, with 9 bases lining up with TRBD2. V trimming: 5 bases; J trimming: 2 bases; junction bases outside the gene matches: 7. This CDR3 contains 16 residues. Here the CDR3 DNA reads TGTGCCAGCAGTCGGGGGGTAGCGGGGGCCTACAATGAGCAGTTCTTC. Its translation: CASSRGVAGAYNEQFF.

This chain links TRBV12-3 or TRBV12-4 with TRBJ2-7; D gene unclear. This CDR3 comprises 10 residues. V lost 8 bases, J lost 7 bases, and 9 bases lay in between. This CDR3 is CASSGSEQYF. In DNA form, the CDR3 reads TGTGCCAGCTCCGGGTCGGAGCAGTACTTC.

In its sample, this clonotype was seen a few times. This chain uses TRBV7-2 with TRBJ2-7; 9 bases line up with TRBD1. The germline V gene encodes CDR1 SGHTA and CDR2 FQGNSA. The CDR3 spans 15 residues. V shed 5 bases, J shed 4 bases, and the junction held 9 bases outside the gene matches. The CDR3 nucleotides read TGTGCCAGCAGCGTAACGACGGGACAGGGTTACGAGCAGTACTTC. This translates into CASSVTTGQGYEQYF.

Written as DNA, the CDR3 is TGCAGTCGGGGCGGGGTAAAGGGTGAGCAGTTCTTC. It is translated as CSRGGVKGEQFF. V usage is TRBV20-1 and J usage is TRBJ2-1; D is perhaps TRBD2 (6 bases). The germline V gene has CDR1 DFQATT and CDR2 SNEGSKA (reference sequence). V was trimmed by 8 bases and J by 9 bases, leaving 17 bases between them. This CDR3 has 12 amino acids.